This entry lists 27 T cell receptor beta chains sequenced from one sample in a study of molecular identifiers for immune sequencing clone quantification. TCRdb ran MiXCR on the PCR reads and lists one entry per CDR3 protein. The sample consists of about 36,000 distinct CDR3 sequences, less than 20% of them appearing once. The sequenced sample was naive CD8+ T cells from blood, with Jurkat cell RNA spiked in. Subset meaning: FACS-sorted CD8+CD4-CCR7+CD45RA+ naive T cells. The origin of the receptors is a human donor in good health. Some libraries in this study had Jurkat cell RNA spiked in.

This clonotype occurred many times. The chain links TRBV11-2 to TRBJ2-1; D is undetermined. The CDR3 totals 12 residues. Germline V gene sequence: CDR1 SGHAT, CDR2 FQNNGV. Between the trimmed V and J ends, which lost 5 bases and 8 bases, there was a span of 10 bases. CDR3 protein: CASSKIRYEQFF. As DNA, the CDR3 is TGTGCCAGCAGCAAAATCCGGTATGAGCAGTTCTTC.

This clonotype was counted only a few times. V gene TRBV28 combines with J gene TRBJ2-5, with D possibly being TRBD1 (6 bases). The CDR3 covers 13 residues. The V gene's germline CDR1 is MDHEN and CDR2 SYDVKM. Trimming removed 5 bases at V and 4 bases at J, with 11 bases between. CDR3 sequence: CASSTGLSETQYF. In nucleotides, the CDR3 is TGTGCCAGCAGTACAGGGTTGTCAGAGACCCAGTACTTC.

This clonotype was counted many times. The genes are TRBV12-3 or TRBV12-4 and TRBJ2-7; 12 nucleotides line up with TRBD1. Trimming cost V 4 bases and J 7 bases; bases outside gene matches: 5. This CDR3 is 14 amino acids long. In DNA form, the CDR3 reads TGTGCCAGCAGTTCGGGGGACAGGGGGCATGAGCAGTACTTC. It specifies CASSSGDRGHEQYF.

The CDR3 sequence is CATSRDRGSPSGANVLTF. CDR3 in DNA: TGTGCCACCAGCAGAGATCGGGGTAGTCCCTCTGGGGCCAACGTCCTGACTTTC. The chain couples TRBV15 to TRBJ2-6; D may be TRBD2 (5 bases). The germline V and J ends were trimmed by 0 bases and 0 bases, with 12 bases remaining between them. The CDR3 is 18 amino acids. The germline V gene has CDR1 LNHNV and CDR2 YYDKDF (reference sequence).

This clonotype was seen repeatedly, ten times or more. This rearrangement joins TRBV5-6 to TRBJ2-7, with 9 positions matching TRBD2. This CDR3 has 16 residues. Trimming cost V 4 bases and J 3 bases; bases outside gene matches: 11. Germline V gene lookup returns CDR1 SGHDT and CDR2 YYEEEE. CDR3: CASSAQPGLAVYEQYF. The CDR3 DNA follows: TGTGCCAGCAGCGCACAGCCGGGACTAGCAGTCTACGAGCAGTACTTC.

This clonotype has a count of ten or more. The chain uses TRBV7-8 and TRBJ2-1; D gene ambiguous. The germline V gene encodes CDR1 SGHVS and CDR2 FQNEAQ. The V gene lost 2 bases and the J gene lost 1 base, with 9 bases spanning the gap. This CDR3 region has 15 residues. The CDR3 region has the DNA TGTGCCAGCAGCTTATGGTTTGGGTCCTACAATGAGCAGTTCTTC. Its protein product is CASSLWFGSYNEQFF. The whole variable domain, filled in from reference TRBV7-8 and TRBJ2-1, reads GAGVSQSPRYKVAKRGQDVALRCDPISGHVSLFWYQQALGQGPEFLTYFQNEAQLDKSGLPSDRFFAERPEGSVSTLKIQRTQQEDSAVYLCASSLWFGSYNEQFFGPGTRLTVL.

This clonotype occurred many times. The J gene is TRBJ2-1, the V gene TRBV14; D not certain. Trimming removed 1 base at V and 8 bases at J, with 15 bases between. The CDR3 is made up of 15 amino acids. Germline V gives CDR1 SGHDN, CDR2 FVKESK. The CDR3 nucleotides are TGTGCCAGCAGCCAAGTAAGGTCAAGGTTGGATGAGCAGTTCTTC. Protein product: CASSQVRSRLDEQFF.

Remarks on this clonotype: This could be a read error, since a much larger clone is one nucleotide away. V usage is TRBV6-2 or TRBV6-3 and J usage is TRBJ1-5, with D maybe TRBD1 (6 bases). CDR3 length equals 14 residues. V lost 7 bases and J 0 bases, leaving 10 bases between the germline ends. Germline V gene lookup returns CDR1 MNHEY and CDR2 SVGEGT. The CDR3 protein is CASNPGASNQPQHF. DNA of the CDR3: TGTGCCAGCAATCCAGGGGCTAGCAATCAGCCCCAGCATTTT.

This clonotype was recorded at least ten times. J is TRBJ2-7 and V is TRBV7-2; TRBD2 is a possible D gene (6 bases). The CDR3 covers 13 residues. CDR1 is SGHTA, CDR2 FQGNSA, per germline. The ends were cut back, 3 bases at V and 4 bases at J, with 10 bases in the middle. CDR3 sequence: CASSFGTLYEQYF. CDR3 DNA: TGTGCCAGCAGCTTCGGGACTTTATACGAGCAGTACTTC.

There are many counts of this clonotype. The genes are TRBV6-2 or TRBV6-3 and TRBJ2-7, with a weak D call TRBD2 (6 bases). Germline CDR1 MNHEY, CDR2 SVGEGT. This CDR3 is built from 16 residues. The ends were cut back, 5 bases at V and 0 bases at J, with 17 bases in the middle. The CDR3 here is CASSLAPSGRSYEQYF. For the CDR3, the DNA is TGTGCCAGCAGTCTCGCCCCAAGCGGGCGCTCCTACGAGCAGTACTTC.

This clonotype showed up many times. The rearrangement uses TRBV12-3 or TRBV12-4 and TRBJ2-5; TRBD1 aligns across 7 bases. This CDR3 region has 15 residues. V lost 8 bases to trimming and J lost 5 bases; unmatched junction nucleotides: 14. DNA for the CDR3: TGTGCCAGCGGGCCTCGGACAGGTTGGAAGGAGACCCAGTACTTC. Its translation: CASGPRTGWKETQYF.

Details on this clonotype: A much larger clone lies one base from this, so it may be a read error. The CDR3 ends on some other residue instead of the conserved phenylalanine or tryptophan, so this is likely a read error. CDR3 amino acids: CASSVGRQGSGGYTC. Here the CDR3 DNA reads TGTGCCAGCAGCGTCGGTAGACAGGGCTCTGGTGGCTACACCTGC. This rearrangement joins TRBV9 to TRBJ1-2; 7 bases are shared with TRBD1. CDR1 and CDR2 (germline): SGDLS, YYNGEE. This CDR3 is built from 15 residues. Unmatched junction bases numbered 11, after V lost 2 bases and J lost 7 bases.

This clonotype was recorded many times. The chain joins TRBV24-1 to TRBJ2-6; D gene uncertain. This CDR3 contains 16 residues. V gave up 2 bases and J gave up 1 base, with 8 bases separating them. The germline CDR1 and CDR2 sequences are KGHDR and SFDVKD. CDR3 residues: CATSDSDLSGANVLTF. In DNA, the CDR3 is TGTGCCACCAGTGATTCAGACCTATCTGGGGCCAACGTCCTGACTTTC.

Turning to this clonotype: This clone may be a read error of a much larger clone one base away. The rearrangement uses TRBV9 and TRBJ2-7; 8 positions agree with TRBD2. CDR1 and CDR2 from the germline V gene are SGDLS and YYNGEE. This CDR3 has 14 amino acids. DNA of the CDR3: TGTGCCAGCAGCGTAGCGGGAGGGCCCTACGAGCTGTACTTC. It is translated as CASSVAGGPYELYF.

This clonotype has just a few counts. A single base separates this from a much larger clone, so it may be a read error. The chain combines TRBV9 with TRBJ2-1; 11 bases are shared with TRBD2. The CDR3 extends over 13 amino acids. Looked up from germline, CDR1 is SGDLS and CDR2 is YYNGEE. CDR3 residues: CANSGTSGNEQFF. The CDR3 DNA reads TGTGCCAACAGCGGGACTAGCGGCAATGAGCAGTTCTTC.

This chain links TRBV18 with TRBJ2-3; D may be TRBD2 (6 bases). Per germline, CDR1 KGHSH and CDR2 LQKENI. Trimming pared 2 bases from V and 2 bases from J, leaving 11 bases between. The CDR3 sequence is 15 residues long. CDR3 region: CASSPFAGTTDTQYF. CDR3 coding DNA: TGTGCCAGCTCACCATTTGCGGGAACCACAGATACGCAGTATTTT. Complete variable domain (other parts from reference TRBV18 and TRBJ2-3): NAGVMQNPRHLVRRRGQEARLRCSPMKGHSHVYWYRQLPEEGLKFMVYLQKENIIDESGMPKERFSAEFPKEGPSILRIQQVVRGDSAAYFCASSPFAGTTDTQYFGPGTRLTVL.

Concerning this clonotype: Being one base from a much bigger clone, this may be a read error. The V call is TRBV27, the J call TRBJ1-1; D is uncertain. Germline V gene data show CDR1 as MNHEY and CDR2 as SMNVEV (reference sequence). V lost 3 bases and J lost 9, with 14 bases in between. There are 13 residues in the CDR3. The CDR3 loop reads CASSLSRWTKAFF. CDR3 coding DNA: TGTGCCAGCAGTTTGTCCCGTTGGACTAAAGCTTTCTTT.

This clonotype occurred many times. This chain uses TRBV28 with TRBJ2-1; 11 bases are a match to TRBD2. This CDR3 contains 16 residues. The germline gives CDR1 MDHEN, CDR2 SYDVKM. With V trimmed by 6 bases and J by 0 bases, 4 bases remained unmatched. CDR3 sequence (DNA): TGTGCCAGCAGCCCCGGACTAGCGGGCTCCTACAATGAGCAGTTCTTC. Translating it yields CASSPGLAGSYNEQFF.

A word on this clonotype: A clone one base away is much larger, so this may be a read error. The rearrangement uses TRBV6-2 or TRBV6-3 and TRBJ2-1; 16 nucleotides agree with TRBD2. CDR1 and CDR2 from the germline V gene are MNHEY and SVGEGT. The CDR3 loop spans 17 amino acids. The DNA for the CDR3 is TGTGCCAGCAGCACCGCGGGACTAGCGGGAGGGTCGGATGAGCAGTCCTTC. This codes for CASSTAGLAGGSDEQSF.

This clonotype was seen many times. The genes are TRBV6-5 and TRBJ2-7; 7 bases match TRBD2. Germline values: CDR1 MNHEY, CDR2 SVGAGI. This CDR3 contains 15 residues. Trimming at V came to 6 bases and at J to 4 bases, leaving 12 bases not matched to a gene. In DNA form, the CDR3 reads TGTGCCAGCAGCTCGGGACCCCGGGAGGTGTACGAGCAGTACTTC. Translated, it gives CASSSGPREVYEQYF.

This clonotype was detected many times. This sequence joins TRBV2 and TRBJ2-7, with D uncertain. The CDR3 loop spans 12 amino acids. V gave up 7 bases and J gave up 3 bases, with 10 bases separating them. Germline lookup yields CDR1 SNHLY and CDR2 FYNNEI. CDR3 residues: CASNIIVYEQYF. The DNA for the CDR3 is TGTGCCAGCAATATCATAGTCTACGAGCAGTACTTC. The variable domain in full, completed from reference TRBV2 and TRBJ2-7, reads EPEVTQTPSHQVTQMGQEVILRCVPISNHLYFYWYRQILGQKVEFLVSFYNNEISEKSEIFDDQFSVERPDGSNFTLKIRSTKLEDSAMYFCASNIIVYEQYFGPGTRLTVT.

This clonotype was recorded many times. The rearrangement uses TRBV7-8 and TRBJ1-5, with a tentative D call TRBD1 (5 bases). The CDR3 covers 16 residues. Germline V gene sequence: CDR1 SGHVS, CDR2 FQNEAQ. Trimming stripped 1 base from V and 6 bases from J, with 16 bases between. CDR3 residues: CASSLGVWGSGQPQHF. DNA for the CDR3: TGTGCCAGCAGCTTAGGAGTTTGGGGGTCGGGTCAGCCCCAGCATTTT. The whole variable domain, remainder taken from reference TRBV7-8 and TRBJ1-5, is GAGVSQSPRYKVAKRGQDVALRCDPISGHVSLFWYQQALGQGPEFLTYFQNEAQLDKSGLPSDRFFAERPEGSVSTLKIQRTQQEDSAVYLCASSLGVWGSGQPQHFGDGTRLSIL.

In this sample, this clonotype turned up once. A much larger clone is a single base away; this may be a read error. J is TRBJ2-3 and V is TRBV7-3, with 11 positions matching TRBD2. Germline V gives CDR1 SGHTA, CDR2 FQGTGA. CDR3 size: 13 residues. The CDR3: CASSLTSGSTRYF. CDR3 DNA: TGTGCCAGCAGCCTAACTAGCGGGAGTACGCGGTATTTT.

This clonotype was recorded at least ten times. V usage is TRBV25-1 and J usage is TRBJ2-7; weak D call: TRBD1 (6 bases). Germline assignment: CDR1 MGHDK and CDR2 SYGVNS. The length of the CDR3 is 12 residues. V was shortened by 6 bases and J by 6 bases, with 12 bases between the two germline ends. The CDR3 sequence: CASRQSGAEQYF. The CDR3 coding sequence is TGTGCCAGCAGGCAGTCAGGGGCCGAGCAGTACTTC.

This clonotype turned up a few times. In DNA form, the CDR3 reads TGCAGCATCATGCTAGCGGGAGATTTCTACGAGCAGTACTTC. Translated, it gives CSIMLAGDFYEQYF. The rearrangement joins TRBV20-1 to TRBJ2-7; 10 bases are a match to TRBD2. The germline V gene encodes CDR1 DFQATT and CDR2 SNEGSKA (reference sequence). This CDR3 comprises 14 residues.

On this clonotype: A read error may explain this, as a much larger clone is one base away. The chain joins TRBV4-1 to TRBJ2-7, with D hard to call. This CDR3 has 13 residues. The germline gives CDR1 MGHRA, CDR2 YSYEKL. V lost 7 bases, J lost 1 base, and 11 bases lay in between. The CDR3 coding sequence is TGCGCCAGCAACCCGTCAGCTTCCTACGAGCAGTACTTC. Translating gives CASNPSASYEQYF.

Worth noting for this clonotype: A clone one base away is much larger, so this may be a read error. The rearrangement links TRBV12-3 or TRBV12-4 to TRBJ2-7, with 13 positions matching TRBD2. J was trimmed by 4 bases and V by 6 bases; bases with no gene match: 3. The CDR3 totals 14 residues. The CDR3 region has the DNA TGTGCCAGCAGGACGACTAGCGGGAGGTACGAGCAGTACTTC. Protein product: CASRTTSGRYEQYF.